This T cell receptor (beta chain) was captured in a study of molecular identifiers for immune sequencing clone quantification. On the study more broadly: Naive CD8 cell RNA, from 20,000 or 100,000 cells, was split five ways in replicates, with four sequenced. Study conclusions and caveats: Jurkat TCR RNA that was spiked in from one cell was reportedly detectable among around 1 million naive cells.

Methods described previously were used for bulk TCR libraries, and listed TCR primers were applied. TCRdb re-derived calls from the PCR reads in MiXCR, one entry per CDR3 protein. The sample yields approximately 680,000 distinct CDR3 sequences, approximately 24% seen once. Sorting recovered naive CD8 T cells on a CD8+CD4-CCR7+CD45RA+ profile. The length of the CDR3 is 17 residues. Between the trimmed V and J ends, which lost 2 bases and 2 bases, there was a span of 17 bases. In germline, CDR1 is MNHNY, CDR2 SVGAGI (reference sequence). A note on this clonotype: Its antigen is as yet unknown. A much larger clone is a single base away; this may be a read error.

The chain links TRBV6-6 to TRBJ2-3; D not certain. This TCR derives from a human donor in good health. Some libraries in this study had Jurkat cell RNA spiked in. Sequenced: naive CD8+ T cells from blood, with Jurkat cell RNA spiked in. Subset noted: FACS-sorted CD8+CD4-CCR7+CD45RA+ naive T cells. The DNA for the CDR3 is TGTGCCAGCAGTTACCCGCGAGATGTCTACTTCACAGATACGCAGTATTTT. It yields the protein CASSYPRDVYFTDTQYF.